Shown below are 31 T cell receptor beta chains from a single sample sequenced in a study of T-cell memory formation after mild COVID-19. TCRdb reanalysed the 5' RACE reads using MiXCR and keeps one entry per CDR3 protein. The sample has approximately 440,000 distinct CDR3 sequences, 15% to 20% seen once. Input material: PBMCs or a T cell subset sorted from them (not recorded which). The receptors here all came from an adult woman who had mild COVID-19 (a few samples of this study predate the infection). Cell type and time point are not known.

This rearrangement joins TRBV7-9 to TRBJ2-2; D gene unclear. The CDR3 contains 18 residues. Germline assignment: CDR1 SEHNR and CDR2 FQNEAQ (reference sequence). Trimming pared 5 bases from V and 0 bases from J, leaving 19 bases between. This CDR3 reads CASSPHLGYGANTGELFF. The CDR3 DNA reads as TGTGCCAGCAGCCCCCACCTTGGGTACGGCGCGAACACCGGGGAGCTGTTTTTT. Full variable domain (remainder filled in from reference TRBV7-9 and TRBJ2-2): DTGVSQNPRHKITKRGQNVTFRCDPISEHNRLYWYRQTLGQGPEFLTYFQNEAQLEKSRLLSDRFSAERPKGSFSTLEIQRTEQGDSAMYLCASSPHLGYGANTGELFFGEGSRLTVL.

This clonotype was counted a few times. The CDR3 here is CASTAGTYGYTF. The CDR3 nucleotides read TGTGCCAGCACCGCCGGGACCTATGGCTACACCTTC. The chain employs TRBV12-3 or TRBV12-4 and TRBJ1-2, with D possibly TRBD1 on 5 matching bases. The CDR3 spans 12 residues. The germline V and J ends were trimmed by 7 bases and 4 bases, with 10 bases remaining between them.

The V call is TRBV5-5, the J call TRBJ2-5; D unresolved. The CDR3 sequence is 15 residues long. With 4 bases removed from V and 5 bases from J, the gap between germline ends came to 18 bases. Germline V gene lookup returns CDR1 SGHKS and CDR2 YYEKEE (reference sequence). The CDR3 DNA reads TGTGCCAGCAGCGGTGGACCCCCGGATCGGGAGACCCAGTACTTC. Encoded protein: CASSGGPPDRETQYF.

The table lists this clonotype with a few counts. The genes are TRBV29-1 and TRBJ1-2; D gene unclear. Germline V gives CDR1 SQVTM, CDR2 ANQGSEA. There are 13 residues in the CDR3. Trimming pared 3 bases from V and 4 bases from J, leaving 12 bases between. The CDR3 region has the DNA TGCAGCGTTGAGCAACAGCGGAGCTATGGCTACACCTTC. It translates to CSVEQQRSYGYTF.

The genes are TRBV5-1 and TRBJ2-3; D perhaps matches TRBD1 (5 bases). Looked up from germline, CDR1 is SGHRS and CDR2 is YFSETQ. V gave up 0 bases and J gave up 3 bases, with 14 bases separating them. This CDR3 contains 16 residues. CDR3 nucleotide sequence: TGCGCCAGCAGCTTGGCCCCGGCAGGGCTGACAGATACGCAGTATTTT. This sequence encodes CASSLAPAGLTDTQYF.

The CDR3, as DNA: TGTGCCAGCTACGGGACAGGGGAAAACGAGCAGTACTTC. It yields the protein CASYGTGENEQYF. The chain carries TRBV2 and TRBJ2-7, with 10 bases that match TRBD1. This CDR3 is built from 13 residues. With V trimmed by 8 bases and J by 5 bases, 6 bases remained unmatched. CDR1 SNHLY and CDR2 FYNNEI come from the germline V gene.

This clonotype occurred a few times. The chain has TRBV4-3 and TRBJ2-7; 13 positions match TRBD2. V lost 0 bases, J lost 4 bases, and 6 bases stayed unmatched. This CDR3 has 17 residues. Per the germline V gene, CDR1 is LGHNA and CDR2 is YSLEER. Here the CDR3 reads CASSQDLGTSGIYEQYF. The CDR3 DNA is TGCGCCAGCAGCCAAGATCTTGGGACTAGCGGGATATACGAGCAGTACTTC.

This clonotype has only a few counts. The V and J genes are TRBV20-1 and TRBJ1-3; TRBD1 matches at 7 bases. The germline V gene encodes CDR1 DFQATT and CDR2 SNEGSKA (reference sequence). The CDR3 has 16 residues. The junction had 8 bases not matched to a gene; V was cut back by 3 bases and J by 0 bases. CDR3 in amino acids: CSASQGGLVSGNTIYF. DNA for the CDR3: TGCAGTGCTAGCCAGGGGGGCCTCGTCTCTGGAAACACCATATATTTT.

This chain links TRBV18 with TRBJ1-1, with a tentative D call TRBD1 (5 bases). Per the germline V gene, CDR1 is KGHSH and CDR2 is LQKENI. This CDR3 region has 15 residues. Deletions cut 3 bases from V and 3 bases from J, with 14 bases between. The CDR3 DNA reads TGTGCCAGCTCACCCACCCGCCGGGGGGACACTGAAGCTTTCTTT. It is translated as CASSPTRRGDTEAFF.

A few counts support this clonotype. The chain has TRBV15 and TRBJ2-7; a possible D gene is TRBD2 (6 bases). The CDR3 loop spans 17 amino acids. Trimming left V 2 bases short and J 4 bases short, with 21 bases between. Germline CDR1 is LNHNV and CDR2 is YYDKDF (reference sequence). This CDR3 reads CATSRRGGGPPPYEQYF. CDR3 bases: TGTGCCACCAGCAGACGGGGAGGAGGGCCACCACCTTACGAGCAGTACTTC.

The J gene is TRBJ1-2, the V gene TRBV7-9; D gene unclear. The CDR3 runs 17 residues. Trimming took 5 bases from V and 5 from J, leaving 24 bases between them. Germline CDR1 SEHNR, CDR2 FQNEAQ (reference sequence). This chain's CDR3 is CASSLRANPKNGYGYTF. CDR3 coding DNA: TGTGCCAGCAGCCTGCGGGCTAACCCTAAAAACGGGTATGGCTACACCTTC. Complete variable domain (other parts from reference TRBV7-9 and TRBJ1-2): DTGVSQNPRHKITKRGQNVTFRCDPISEHNRLYWYRQTLGQGPEFLTYFQNEAQLEKSRLLSDRFSAERPKGSFSTLEIQRTEQGDSAMYLCASSLRANPKNGYGYTFGSGTRLTVV.

The J gene is TRBJ1-1, the V gene TRBV5-6; 7 nucleotides match TRBD1. Trimming cost V 0 bases and J 8 bases; bases outside gene matches: 1. Germline CDR1 is SGHDT and CDR2 is YYEEEE. CDR3 length: 12 amino acids. The CDR3 protein is CASSLVTGEAFF. CDR3 coding DNA: TGTGCCAGCAGCTTGGTGACAGGGGAAGCTTTCTTT.

This clonotype occurred a few times. The chain employs TRBV6-2 or TRBV6-3 and TRBJ1-1; no clear D gene. There are 15 residues in the CDR3. V was cut by 0 bases and J by 1 base, with 9 bases left in between. Germline values: CDR1 MNHEY, CDR2 SVGEGT. The CDR3 nucleotides read TGTGCCAGCAGTTACTCCACCCCTCGGAACACTGAAGCTTTCTTT. It specifies CASSYSTPRNTEAFF.

The rearrangement uses TRBV15 and TRBJ2-3; 9 positions match TRBD1. The junction had 10 bases not matched to a gene; V was cut back by 8 bases and J by 4 bases. The CDR3 has 15 amino acids. CDR1 and CDR2 from the germline V gene are LNHNV and YYDKDF (reference sequence). The DNA of the CDR3 is TGTGCCACCTGTAGGGGGACAGGGATGCCAGATACGCAGTATTTT. Its translation is CATCRGTGMPDTQYF.

This clonotype was seen a few times. The chain employs TRBV5-6 and TRBJ1-1; perhaps TRBD1 as D (6 bases). V was pared by 1 base and J by 1 base, with 11 bases between. Germline CDR1 SGHDT, CDR2 YYEEEE. The CDR3 loop spans 15 amino acids. The CDR3, as DNA: TGTGCCAGCAGCTTGTTGGTCAGGGGGAACACTGAAGCTTTCTTT. It encodes CASSLLVRGNTEAFF.

Note on this clonotype: An end of the junction does not agree with germline; a read error may underlie this. This sequence joins TRBV3-1 and TRBJ2-7; 11 bases map to TRBD2. The CDR3 consists of 13 residues. The germline CDR1 and CDR2 sequences are LGHDT and YNNKEL (reference sequence). The CDR3 here is CASSSPGLAVFFF. Here the CDR3 DNA reads TGTGCCAGCAGCTCTCCGGGACTAGCGGTATTTTTCTTC.

This clonotype was seen only a few times. The chain is built from TRBV27 and TRBJ1-1; 10 bases agree with TRBD1. J was trimmed by 0 bases and V by 4 bases; bases with no gene match: 5. The CDR3 spans 16 residues. Germline CDR1 MNHEY, CDR2 SMNVEV (reference sequence). The CDR3 region has the DNA TGTGCCAGCAGTTCCCGGGGACAGGGGTTGAACACTGAAGCTTTCTTT. Its protein is CASSSRGQGLNTEAFF.

The chain uses TRBV12-3 or TRBV12-4 and TRBJ2-3, with TRBD2 identical over 9 bases. The CDR3 extends over 17 amino acids. With V trimmed by 5 bases and J by 5 bases, 14 bases remained unmatched. CDR3 amino acids: CASSPTSLKLAGDTQYF. CDR3 DNA: TGTGCCAGCAGTCCCACAAGTCTGAAACTAGCGGGAGATACGCAGTATTTT.

This chain links TRBV20-1 with TRBJ2-7; 8 nucleotides align to TRBD1. The V gene's germline CDR1 is DFQATT and CDR2 SNEGSKA (reference sequence). This CDR3 is 14 amino acids long. With 3 bases clipped from V and 0 bases from J, the junction kept 4 bases outside the gene matches. CDR3 amino acids: CSASADRASYEQYF. CDR3 coding DNA: TGCAGTGCTAGTGCGGACAGGGCCTCCTACGAGCAGTACTTC.

In its sample, this clonotype was seen a few times. This chain uses TRBV4-2 with TRBJ2-7; TRBD1 matches at 8 bases. Germline V gives CDR1 LGHNA, CDR2 YNFKEQ. Trimming removed 2 bases from V and 2 bases from J; junction bases left unmatched: 5. This CDR3 spans 15 amino acids. CDR3 region: CASSQRTGGPYEQYF. CDR3 DNA: TGTGCCAGCAGCCAACGAACAGGGGGGCCCTACGAGCAGTACTTC.

Judged by abundance, this clonotype is medium-sized (0.01 to 0.1%). This chain joins TRBV12-3 or TRBV12-4 and TRBJ2-5, with 7 bases fitting TRBD1. Germline trimming cut 0 bases from V and 3 bases from J; bases unmatched to any gene: 1. CDR3 length: 14 amino acids. The DNA of the CDR3 is TGTGCCAGCAGTTTAGCGGACAGGAAAGAGACCCAGTACTTC. Encoded protein: CASSLADRKETQYF.

The rearrangement joins TRBV11-2 to TRBJ2-5, with D tentatively TRBD2 (5 bases). Germline V gene data show CDR1 as SGHAT and CDR2 as FQNNGV. Trimming stripped 7 bases from V and 2 bases from J, with 14 bases between. CDR3 length: 14 residues. CDR3 sequence: CASTQPGKQETQYF. Written as DNA, the CDR3 is TGTGCCAGCACCCAACCGGGAAAGCAAGAGACCCAGTACTTC. Based on the CDR3 plus reference TRBV11-2 and TRBJ2-5, the full variable domain is EAGVAQSPRYKIIEKRQSVAFWCNPISGHATLYWYQQILGQGPKLLIQFQNNGVVDDSQLPKDRFSAERLKGVDSTLKIQPAKLEDSAVYLCASTQPGKQETQYFGPGTRLLVL.

The V call is TRBV5-6, the J call TRBJ2-1; 10 nucleotides match TRBD1. This CDR3 contains 16 residues. V shed 0 bases and J 8 bases; nucleotides not matched to a gene: 8. Germline V CDR1 and CDR2: SGHDT, YYEEEE. CDR3 protein: CASSLAGTGVTDEQFF. As DNA, the CDR3 is TGTGCCAGCAGCTTGGCCGGGACAGGGGTTACCGATGAGCAGTTCTTC.

The chain recombines TRBV30 with TRBJ2-2; 8 bases match TRBD2. This CDR3 comprises 14 residues. Germline CDR1 is GTSNPN and CDR2 is SVGIG (reference sequence). Germline trimming cut 4 bases from V and 4 bases from J; bases unmatched to any gene: 5. As DNA, the CDR3 is TGTGCCTGGACCACTAGCGGATTCACCGGGGAGCTGTTTTTT. It encodes CAWTTSGFTGELFF.

This chain joins TRBV2 and TRBJ1-5, with D tentatively TRBD1 (6 bases). Germline V lookup: CDR1 SNHLY, CDR2 FYNNEI. V was trimmed by 6 bases and J by 4 bases, leaving 10 bases between them. There are 13 residues in the CDR3. CDR3 sequence (DNA): TGTGCCAGCAGAGGACAGCGAAATCAGCCCCAGCATTTT. It yields the protein CASRGQRNQPQHF.

The chain recombines TRBV7-8 with TRBJ1-1; TRBD1 matches at 8 bases. This CDR3 region has 15 residues. Germline V gene lookup returns CDR1 SGHVS and CDR2 FQNEAQ. J gave up 2 bases and V 5 bases, and 7 bases lay outside the gene matches. The CDR3 coding sequence is TGTGCCAGCAGCCTACGGGACAGGATAAACACTGAAGCTTTCTTT. Its protein is CASSLRDRINTEAFF.

This clonotype turned up a few times. CDR3 DNA sequence: TGTGCCAGCAGCGTCGGTCAGGGCACAGATACGCAGTATTTT. Protein sequence: CASSVGQGTDTQYF. The chain is built from TRBV11-3 and TRBJ2-3; D uncertain. V was cut by 5 bases and J by 1 base, with 10 bases left in between. The CDR3 covers 14 residues. Germline CDR1 SGHNT, CDR2 YENEEA.

This chain connects TRBV9 to TRBJ2-7; the match to TRBD2 covers 12 bases. Germline trimming cut 3 bases from V and 4 bases from J; bases unmatched to any gene: 2. The CDR3 extends over 14 amino acids. Germline loops: CDR1 SGDLS, CDR2 YYNGEE. The CDR3 nucleotides read TGTGCCAGCAGCGATACTAGCGGGGGGTACGAGCAGTACTTC. Its protein is CASSDTSGGYEQYF.

This clonotype was recorded a few times. CDR3 nucleotide sequence: TGTGCCAGCAGCTACAGGATGGAGACCCAGTACTTC. Encoded protein: CASSYRMETQYF. The chain is built from TRBV7-6 and TRBJ2-5, with D tentatively TRBD1 (5 bases). The CDR3 covers 12 residues. V was trimmed by 4 bases and J by 5 bases, leaving 8 bases between them. From germline, CDR1 is SGHVS and CDR2 FNYEAQ. Full variable domain (missing parts from reference TRBV7-6 and TRBJ2-5): GAGVSQSPRYKVTKRGQDVALRCDPISGHVSLYWYRQALGQGPEFLTYFNYEAQQDKSGLPNDRFSAERPEGSISTLTIQRTEQRDSAMYRCASSYRMETQYFGPGTRLLVL.

This clonotype was detected ten times or more. This chain connects TRBV6-2 or TRBV6-3 to TRBJ1-5, with TRBD1 matching over 8 bases. CDR1 MNHEY and CDR2 SVGEGT come from the germline V gene. The CDR3 has 15 residues. V lost 5 bases to trimming and J lost 0 bases; unmatched junction nucleotides: 3. The CDR3 DNA follows: TGTGCCAGCAGTCGACAGGGGTATAGCAATCAGCCCCAGCATTTT. Its translation is CASSRQGYSNQPQHF.

This chain uses TRBV30 with TRBJ1-1; no firm D call. V lost 3 bases to trimming and J lost 1 base, with 9 bases between them. The CDR3 has 13 amino acids. Germline lookup yields CDR1 GTSNPN and CDR2 SVGIG (reference sequence). CDR3 amino acids: CAWRNNPNTEAFF. DNA of the CDR3: TGTGCCTGGAGGAACAACCCGAACACTGAAGCTTTCTTT.